Below, 29 T cell receptor beta chains from the same sample are listed, as sequenced in a study of T cells in women clearing cervical HPV infection. The method was immunoSEQ multiplex PCR; TCRdb's version includes in-frame clones alone and lacks a portion of them. The listing records around 25,000 clones. Sequencing input: blood buffy coat. Receptors were obtained from a woman aged 18-70 years with a cervical HPV16 infection that either progressed to CIN3+ or cleared (not recorded which).

About this clone itself: The read terminates 3 residues before the CDR3 end, so the remaining end is supplied by the germline J gene. The chain recombines TRBV27 with TRBJ2-5; 8 nucleotides line up with TRBD2. With V trimmed by 5 bases and J by 2 bases, 16 bases remained unmatched. There are 18 residues in the CDR3. The germline gives CDR1 MNHEY, CDR2 SMNVEV (reference sequence). CDR3 bases read: TGTGCCAGCAGTAGTGGATTAGCGGGGCCGCCGGGTCAAGAGACC. Protein: CASSSGLAGPPGQET. In full, the CDR3 reads CASSSGLAGPPGQETQYF.

On this clone itself: The CDR3 end falls 3 residues outside the read, so it is completed with the germline J gene. The chain has TRBV7-6 and TRBJ1-2; D might be TRBD1 (5 bases). CDR1 and CDR2 from the germline V gene are SGHVS and FNYEAQ. CDR3 length: 14 amino acids. CDR3 DNA, as far as it was read: TGTGCCAGCAGCCGGGGACTAGCGGACAATGAC. Its translation is CASSRGLADND. The full CDR3 reads CASSRGLADNDYTF.

With respect to this clone: Read data end 3 residues before the CDR3 end; the end is taken from the germline J gene. The chain recombines TRBV11-1 with TRBJ1-1; 9 nucleotides match TRBD1. Germline V gene sequence: CDR1 SGHAT, CDR2 FQDESV (reference sequence). V lost 5 bases, J lost 7 bases, and 2 bases stayed unmatched. The CDR3 sequence is 12 residues long. CDR3 amino acids: CASSRDRVEAFF. The CDR3 DNA, read in part, is TGTGCCAGCAGCCGGGACAGGGTTGAA.

With regard to this clone: The sequenced fragment ends 3 residues before the CDR3 boundary, so the rest is inferred from the germline J gene. This chain joins TRBV5-6 and TRBJ1-1, with a weak D call TRBD1 (5 bases). Looked up from germline, CDR1 is SGHDT and CDR2 is YYEEEE. The CDR3 spans 14 residues. CDR3 DNA (partial): TGTGCCAGCAGCTTGGACACCGGACACAGGGAA. Amino acid sequence: CASSLDTGHRE. The CDR3 in its entirety is CASSLDTGHREAFF.

Comments on this clone: The read ends 3 residues shy of where the CDR3 ends; the end is completed using the germline J gene. The chain joins TRBV5-1 to TRBJ1-2; TRBD1 agrees at 9 bases. In germline, CDR1 is SGHRS, CDR2 YFSETQ. The CDR3 is 14 residues long. CDR3 loop: CASSLEGQGRGYTF. The DNA read from the CDR3 is TGCGCCAGCAGCTTGGAGGGACAGGGTCGCGGC.

As for this clone: The CDR3 goes on 3 residues after the read ends, and that part is filled in from the germline J gene. The chain couples TRBV13 to TRBJ1-2, with D maybe TRBD1 (5 bases). CDR3 length equals 14 residues. Per the germline V gene, CDR1 is PRHDT and CDR2 is FYEKMQ (reference sequence). CDR3: CASSSLAGGNDYTF. The CDR3 DNA, read in part, is TGTGCCAGCAGCTCGCTAGCGGGGGGAAATGAC.

The CDR3 sequence is CASSAGRANQPQHF. The sequenced CDR3 bases are TGTGCCAGTAGCGCCGGCAGGGCCAATCAGCCC. The genes are TRBV19 and TRBJ1-5, with D possibly being TRBD1 (5 bases). The read terminates 3 residues ahead of where the CDR3 ends, so the germline J gene completes it. Looked up from germline, CDR1 is LNHDA and CDR2 is SQIVND (reference sequence). The CDR3 has 14 amino acids. Between the trimmed V and J ends, which lost 6 bases and 3 bases, there was a span of 12 bases. Full variable domain (rest looked up from reference TRBV19 and TRBJ1-5): DGGITQSPKYLFRKEGQNVTLSCEQNLNHDAMYWYRQDPGQGLRLIYYSQIVNDFQKGDIAEGYSVSREKKESFPLTVTSAQKNPTAFYLCASSAGRANQPQHFGDGTRLSIL.

On this clone itself: From the germline J gene comes the end of the CDR3, since the read stops 3 residues before it. The chain combines TRBV15 with TRBJ2-3; no firm D call. CDR3 length equals 13 residues. Germline V gives CDR1 LNHNV, CDR2 YYDKDF (reference sequence). The V and J ends lost 1 base and 5 bases respectively, with 7 bases between them. The CDR3 loop is CATSRGSIDTQYF. The DNA read from the CDR3 is TGTGCCACCAGCAGAGGTTCCATAGATACG.

On this clone itself: The read is 3 residues too short to cover the CDR3 end, so that end is filled in from the germline J gene. The chain couples TRBV7-9 to TRBJ1-2, with 7 bases lining up with TRBD1. This CDR3 contains 15 residues. Germline V lookup: CDR1 SEHNR, CDR2 FQNEAQ (reference sequence). This CDR3 reads CASSLAQGYSYDYTF. Incomplete CDR3 DNA: TGTGCCAGCAGCTTAGCACAGGGGTACTCCTACGAC.

Concerning this clone: The CDR3 goes on 3 residues after the read ends, and that part is filled in from the germline J gene. The chain recombines TRBV13 with TRBJ1-6; the match to TRBD1 covers 11 bases. After removal of 4 bases from V and 7 bases from J, the junction contained 3 bases not matched to a gene. The CDR3 is 15 amino acids. Germline CDR1 and CDR2: PRHDT and FYEKMQ (reference sequence). The sequenced part of the CDR3 DNA is TGTGCCAGCAGCTCGGGGACAGGGGGGAATTCACCC. Translation: CASSSGTGGNSP. The entire CDR3 protein is CASSSGTGGNSPLHF.

As regards this clone: The read terminates 3 residues ahead of where the CDR3 ends, so the germline J gene completes it. The chain links TRBV11-2 to TRBJ2-7, with D possibly TRBD2 on 6 matching bases. The ends were cut back, 1 base at V and 4 bases at J, with 8 bases in the middle. Germline V gene data show CDR1 as SGHAT and CDR2 as FQNNGV. The CDR3 spans 13 residues. CDR3 sequence reads: CASSLGGNYEQYF. The DNA read from the CDR3 is TGTGCCAGCAGCTTAGGCGGGAATTACGAG.

About this clone: Read coverage stops 3 residues before the CDR3 terminus; the germline J gene supplies the remainder. The V gene is TRBV18, the J gene TRBJ1-2, with D unresolved. Germline V gene data show CDR1 as KGHSH and CDR2 as LQKENI. The length of the CDR3 is 15 residues. This CDR3 reads CASSPSGRGPDTYTF. The CDR3 DNA, read in part, is TGTGCCAGCTCACCTTCCGGACGGGGTCCAGATACC.

Incomplete CDR3 DNA: TGTGCCAGCAGCTTAGAAGGGGCGGATCAGCCC. This encodes CASSLEGADQP. The complete CDR3 sequence is CASSLEGADQPQHF. This chain connects TRBV7-9 to TRBJ1-5, with a tentative D call TRBD1 (5 bases). The CDR3 goes on 3 residues after the read ends, and that part is filled in from the germline J gene. V was trimmed by 1 base and J by 5 bases, leaving 9 bases between them. Germline lookup yields CDR1 SEHNR and CDR2 FQNEAQ (reference sequence). The CDR3 totals 14 residues.

Regarding this clone: The junction departs from the called germline gene at one end, perhaps through a read error. CDR3 in amino acids: CTSSFPPSGNYEQYF. CDR3 DNA (partial): TGCACCAGCAGCTTCCCTCCTAGCGGCAACTACGAG. The gene calls are TRBV4-1 and TRBJ2-7, with 7 bases aligning to TRBD2. The read comes to an end 3 residues before the CDR3 does, leaving the germline J gene to fill in the end. This CDR3 spans 15 amino acids. CDR1 is MGHRA and CDR2 is YSYEKL in the germline V gene.

The part of the CDR3 DNA that was read is TGCGCCAGCACCCTGGGAGCCCGGGCGGGGATATACGAG. Protein sequence: CASTLGARAGIYE. The complete CDR3 protein is CASTLGARAGIYEQYF. The gene calls are TRBV5-1 and TRBJ2-7; possible D gene TRBD2, 6 bases. The CDR3 extends 3 residues past the end of the read, so its final part is completed from the germline J gene. Germline V gene sequence: CDR1 SGHRS, CDR2 YFSETQ. V was pared by 6 bases and J by 4 bases, with 23 bases between. The CDR3 runs to 16 residues.

A word on this clone: Read coverage stops 3 residues before the CDR3 terminus; the germline J gene supplies the remainder. The V gene is TRBV7-6, the J gene TRBJ1-2; D perhaps matches TRBD1 (6 bases). Germline CDR1 SGHVS, CDR2 FNYEAQ. V dropped 5 bases and J dropped 4 bases, with 17 bases sitting between them. The CDR3 extends over 15 amino acids. The CDR3 DNA, read in part, is TGTGCCAGCAGCGACTCTAGGACAGACTTCTATGGC. This sequence encodes CASSDSRTDFYG. The entire CDR3 reads CASSDSRTDFYGYTF.

On this clone itself: The sequenced fragment ends 3 residues before the CDR3 boundary, so the rest is inferred from the germline J gene. The chain employs TRBV5-4 and TRBJ2-7, with D perhaps TRBD2 (5 bases). Per the germline V gene, CDR1 is SGHNT and CDR2 is YYREEE (reference sequence). Deletions cut 0 bases from V and 3 bases from J, with 13 bases between. The CDR3 totals 15 residues. The CDR3 sequence is CASSLARGVNYEQYF. CDR3 DNA (partial): TGTGCCAGCAGCTTGGCCCGGGGAGTAAACTACGAG.

As to this clone: The CDR3 goes on 3 residues after the read ends, and that part is filled in from the germline J gene. The V call is TRBV5-1, the J call TRBJ2-3, with 7 positions matching TRBD2. V shed 2 bases, J shed 0 bases, and the junction held 18 bases outside the gene matches. The CDR3 extends over 20 amino acids. Germline V gives CDR1 SGHRS, CDR2 YFSETQ. The CDR3 is CASSLSRLAELLHSTDTQYF. The DNA read from the CDR3 is TGCGCCAGCAGCTTATCTAGGCTAGCGGAGCTTTTACATAGCACAGATACG. Using reference TRBV5-1 and TRBJ2-3 for the parts outside the CDR3, the full variable domain is KAGVTQTPRYLIKTRGQQVTLSCSPISGHRSVSWYQQTPGQGLQFLFEYFSETQRNKGNFPGRFSGRQFSNSRSEMNVSTLELGDSALYLCASSLSRLAELLHSTDTQYFGPGTRLTVL.

Remarks on this clone: Read sequence stops 3 residues before the CDR3 end, and the germline J gene provides the missing end. V gene TRBV11-2 combines with J gene TRBJ2-3, with TRBD1 matching 7 bases. The CDR3 totals 14 residues. Per germline, CDR1 SGHAT and CDR2 FQNNGV. CDR3 in amino acids: CASSLRPGGETQYF. The covered CDR3 bases are TGTGCCAGCAGCTTAAGGCCAGGGGGAGAGACG.

Notes on this clone: The missing CDR3 end, 3 residues past where the read stops, is filled in from the germline J gene. The V call is TRBV10-3, the J call TRBJ2-3, with a possible D match to TRBD1 (6 bases). Germline V CDR1 and CDR2: ENHRY, SYGVKD. The CDR3 runs 17 residues. Partial CDR3 DNA: TGTGCCATCAGTGAGTCGTTGGGTCGCCGGGGACAAGAGACG. Its protein product is CAISESLGRRGQET. The full CDR3 is CAISESLGRRGQETQYF.

To note about this clone: The read ends 3 residues shy of where the CDR3 ends; the end is completed using the germline J gene. This sequence joins TRBV19 and TRBJ2-4; D possibly uses TRBD1 or TRBD2 (5 bases each). In germline, CDR1 is LNHDA, CDR2 SQIVND (reference sequence). The CDR3 totals 14 residues. CDR3 in amino acids: CASSILPGSQPQYF. The DNA read from the CDR3 is TGTGCCAGTAGTATACTCCCAGGGAGTCAGCCT.

In the case of this clone: The read comes to an end 3 residues before the CDR3 does, leaving the germline J gene to fill in the end. This chain links TRBV19 with TRBJ1-2; D gene ambiguous. Germline lookup yields CDR1 LNHDA and CDR2 SQIVND (reference sequence). CDR3 length equals 15 residues. CDR3 DNA (partial): TGTGCCAGTAGTAAAACTAGCGGGATAGGCAATGAC. Translation gives CASSKTSGIGND. The CDR3 reads in full as CASSKTSGIGNDYTF.

A word on this clone: The CDR3 end falls 3 residues outside the read, so it is completed with the germline J gene. The rearrangement joins TRBV5-1 to TRBJ2-7; perhaps TRBD2 as D (6 bases). This CDR3 has 13 amino acids. The V end lost 4 bases, the J end lost 1 base, and 9 bases lay between the germline ends. Germline assignment: CDR1 SGHRS and CDR2 YFSETQ. The CDR3 loop is CASSPRGSYEQYF. Incomplete CDR3 DNA: TGCGCCAGCAGCCCCCGGGGGTCCTACGAG.

To note about this clone: Read coverage stops 3 residues before the CDR3 terminus; the germline J gene supplies the remainder. The chain uses TRBV12-3 or TRBV12-4 and TRBJ2-7; TRBD1 is a possible D gene (5 bases). Trimming cost V 3 bases and J 3 bases, with 12 bases left between them. CDR3 size: 14 residues. Partial CDR3 DNA: TGTGCCAGCAGTTTGGGGCTAGGTTTCTACGAG. Its protein product is CASSLGLGFYE. The CDR3, in full, reads CASSLGLGFYEQYF.

Turning to this clone: The CDR3 is cut off 3 residues early in the read; its end comes from the germline J gene. The chain joins TRBV6-1 to TRBJ2-1, with TRBD2 as a possible D gene (6 bases). Between the trimmed V and J ends, which lost 1 base and 9 bases, there was a span of 13 bases. The CDR3 is 14 amino acids. Germline V gene lookup returns CDR1 MNHNS and CDR2 SASEGT. CDR3 sequence: CASSEVGVGGEQFF. The CDR3 bases that were read are TGTGCCAGCAGTGAAGTTGGGGTGGGGGGTGAG.

On this clone: The read ends 3 residues shy of where the CDR3 ends; the end is completed using the germline J gene. This chain connects TRBV19 to TRBJ2-2; TRBD1 matches 7 bases. Trimming took 5 bases from V and 4 from J; bases not matched to a gene: 10. The germline V gene has CDR1 LNHDA and CDR2 SQIVND (reference sequence). This CDR3 region has 16 residues. Partial CDR3 DNA: TGTGCCAGTAGTCCCTTGGGACAGCTAAGCACCGGGGAG. Translating gives CASSPLGQLSTGE. The CDR3 in its entirety is CASSPLGQLSTGELFF.

Turning to this clone: The sequenced fragment ends 3 residues before the CDR3 boundary, so the rest is inferred from the germline J gene. The genes are TRBV11-3 and TRBJ2-1, with 11 bases lining up with TRBD2. Germline loops: CDR1 SGHNT, CDR2 YENEEA. The V gene end was trimmed by 5 bases and the J gene end by 8 bases; junction bases not matched to a gene: 8. This CDR3 region has 15 residues. The CDR3 loop is CASSLLAGGGDEQFF. The CDR3 bases that were read are TGTGCCAGCAGCCTCCTAGCGGGAGGCGGCGATGAG.

Remarks on this clone: Read sequence stops 3 residues before the CDR3 end, and the germline J gene provides the missing end. V and J are TRBV19 and TRBJ2-1, with D possibly being TRBD1 (5 bases). V lost 7 bases, J lost 7 bases, and 20 bases lay in between. From germline, CDR1 is LNHDA and CDR2 SQIVND (reference sequence). The CDR3 is 15 amino acids. The CDR3 here is CASNSGHGKANEQFF. The covered CDR3 bases are TGTGCCAGTAACTCAGGACATGGCAAGGCTAATGAG.

With respect to this clone: The read gets to within 3 residues of the CDR3 end, and the germline J gene fills in the rest. The genes are TRBV30 and TRBJ1-6; D uncertain. The CDR3 covers 15 residues. Trimming pared 7 bases from V and 0 bases from J, leaving 13 bases between. In germline, CDR1 is GTSNPN, CDR2 SVGIG (reference sequence). The CDR3 spells CASTRPSSYNSPLHF. The CDR3 DNA, read in part, is TGTGCCTCCACGCGCCCGAGCTCCTATAATTCACCC. The whole variable domain, remainder taken from reference TRBV30 and TRBJ1-6, is SQTIHQWPATLVQPVGSPLSLECTVEGTSNPNLYWYRQAAGRGLQLLFYSVGIGQISSEVPQNLSASRPQDRQFILSSKKLLLSDSGFYLCASTRPSSYNSPLHFGNGTRLTVT.